A selection of T cell receptor beta chains follows, all from one sample in a study of molecular identifiers for immune sequencing clone quantification. A single record per CDR3 protein comes from TCRdb applying MiXCR to the PCR reads. The sample consists of 70,000 to 95,000 distinct CDR3 sequences, over 15% of them appearing once. Material for sequencing was naive CD8+ T cells from blood, with Jurkat cell RNA spiked in. The receptors derive from a human donor in good health. Some libraries in this study had Jurkat cell RNA spiked in. Both conserved end residues are part of each CDR3. The D gene is left open where the match is weak. For some rows the clone size is stated as once, few or many, or as a class when expanded; others skip it.

j_call v_call d_call clone_size cdr3_nt cdr3_aa
TRBJ2-7 TRBV19 TRBD1 - TGTGCCAGTAGTATATGGCCTGGGGGACAGGGCGACGAGCAGTACTTC CASSIWPGGQGDEQYF
TRBJ2-3 TRBV12-3/TRBV12-4 - many TGTGCCAGCAGTTCACCAGGTACGCAGTATTTT CASSSPGTQYF
TRBJ2-7 TRBV27 TRBD1 many TGTGCCAGCAGCCCAAGGACAGGGGGCTACGAGCAGTACTTC CASSPRTGGYEQYF
TRBJ2-1 TRBV24-1 - many TGTGCCACCAGGGGTTGGTCTGGGAATGACTACAATGAGCAGTTCTTC CATRGWSGNDYNEQFF
TRBJ2-1 TRBV11-3 - few TGTGCCAGCAGCTTAGAGAATGAGCAGTTCTTC CASSLENEQFF
TRBJ2-5 TRBV6-1 TRBD2 many TGTGCCAGCAGTTACGGACTAGCGCGGAAAGAGACCCAGTACTTC CASSYGLARKETQYF
TRBJ1-5 TRBV27 - many TGTGCCAGCAAAACAGGTTATCAGCCCCAGCATTTT CASKTGYQPQHF
TRBJ1-1 TRBV12-3/TRBV12-4 - many TGTGCCAGCAGTCTGCGGGAGGGCTTGACTGAAGCTTTCTTT CASSLREGLTEAFF
TRBJ2-3 TRBV4-1 TRBD1 many TGCGCCAGCAGCCCTGCCCACCCAGACAGGGGCATCAGCACAGATACGCAGTATTTT CASSPAHPDRGISTDTQYF
TRBJ2-7 TRBV10-2 - many TGCGCCAGCAGGGGGGAAGGCTACGAGCAGTACTTC CASRGEGYEQYF
TRBJ1-1 TRBV7-2 - many TGTGCCAGCAGATTGGACGCCTGGAACACTGAAGCTTTCTTT CASRLDAWNTEAFF
TRBJ2-7 TRBV4-2 - many TGTGCCAGCAGCCAAGAGGCCGCCGCGCCCTACGAGCAGTACTTC CASSQEAAAPYEQYF
TRBJ2-7 TRBV7-9 TRBD1 many TGTGCCAGCAGCGCGTCCCGGGACAGGGGAGACGAGCAGTACTTC CASSASRDRGDEQYF
TRBJ2-7 TRBV3-1 TRBD2 many TGTGCCAGCAGCCAATTATCTAGCGGGGGCTCCTACGAGCAGTACTTC CASSQLSSGGSYEQYF
TRBJ2-7 TRBV21-1 - many TGTGCCAGCAGCCGCCTAACCGGGACAGGAAGAGGCGAGCAGTACTTC CASSRLTGTGRGEQYF
TRBJ2-1 TRBV6-1 TRBD1 many TGTGCCAGCGCCCCACAGGGGATTTCCTACAATGAGCAGTTCTTC CASAPQGISYNEQFF
TRBJ2-7 TRBV4-1 TRBD2 many TGCGCCAGCAGCCAGACCCGGGTCGGCGCGGGGGGATCCTACGAGCAGTACTTC CASSQTRVGAGGSYEQYF
TRBJ2-2 TRBV7-8 - many TGTGCCAGCAGCCCCAGGGTAGCCGGGGAGCTGTTTTTT CASSPRVAGELFF
TRBJ2-7 TRBV3-1 TRBD2 many TGTGCCAGCAGCCAATCCGGGACTAGCGGGGGGCCGGGTTACGAGCAGTACTTC CASSQSGTSGGPGYEQYF
TRBJ2-3 TRBV29-1 - many TGCAGCGTTGTGAACGGCACAGATACGCAGTATTTT CSVVNGTDTQYF
TRBJ2-5 TRBV11-2 TRBD2 many TGTGCCAGCAGCTTACTTAGCGGGGGGCCCCAAGAGACCCAGTACTTC CASSLLSGGPQETQYF
TRBJ2-1 TRBV5-4 - many TGTGCCAGCAGCGGAGTGGGCTCTGAGCAGTTCTTC CASSGVGSEQFF
TRBJ2-5 TRBV7-8 - many TGTGCCAGCAGTCGAGGGACTCGCCTTAAAGAGACCCAGTACTTC CASSRGTRLKETQYF
TRBJ1-4 TRBV7-9 TRBD1 - TGTGCCAGCAGCTTACCCACCGGGACAGGGAATGAAAAACTGTTTTTT CASSLPTGTGNEKLFF
TRBJ1-5 TRBV4-1 - - TGCGCCAGCAGCCAAGATCACAGCTTTAGCAATCAGCCCCAGCATTTT CASSQDHSFSNQPQHF
TRBJ2-1 TRBV11-2 TRBD2 many TGTGCCAGCAGCTTGTCCGGGAGGGGGTCCTACAATGAGCAGTTCTTC CASSLSGRGSYNEQFF
TRBJ2-5 TRBV20-1 TRBD2 many TGCAGTGCTAGAGATTTGGCTAGCGGGCCCAGGTGGACCCAGTACTTC CSARDLASGPRWTQYF
TRBJ1-4 TRBV7-8 - many TGTGCCAGCAGCCCCTCGAGTGCAACTAATGAAAAACTGTTTTTT CASSPSSATNEKLFF
TRBJ1-1 TRBV27 - many TGTGCCAGCAGTTTTACAGGGTTTGGGACTGAAGCTTTCTTT CASSFTGFGTEAFF
TRBJ2-3 TRBV19 - many TGTGCCAGTAGTCGGCAGAGCTCTAGCACAGATACGCAGTATTTT CASSRQSSSTDTQYF
TRBJ2-5 TRBV12-3/TRBV12-4 - many TGTGCCAGCAGTTCCCCGGGGATAAGAGAGACCCAGTACTTC CASSSPGIRETQYF
TRBJ2-7 TRBV20-1 - many TGCAGTGCTAGAGTCCTAGACTACGAGCAGTACTTC CSARVLDYEQYF
TRBJ1-2 TRBV3-1 - many TGTGCCAGCAGCCAAGAACATCCTGGGGACGGGAACTATGGCTACACCTTC CASSQEHPGDGNYGYTF
TRBJ2-1 TRBV9 - many TGTGCCAGCAGCGCCCCGGACCCGGAGAATGAGCAGTTCTTC CASSAPDPENEQFF
TRBJ1-2 TRBV4-3 - - TGCGCCAGCGCGACCGGGACATTTGACCTCTATGGCTGCACCTTC CASATGTFDLYGCTF
TRBJ2-1 TRBV27 TRBD1 many TGTGCCAGCAGTTTATCGTCTCGGGACAGGGACTACAATGAGCAGTTCTTC CASSLSSRDRDYNEQFF
TRBJ1-5 TRBV19 - many TGTGCCAGTAGTATCGGGCAGGGTTTGGGCAATCAGCCCCAGCATTTT CASSIGQGLGNQPQHF
TRBJ2-2 TRBV9 TRBD2 many TGTGCCAGCAGCGTAGTCTCGGCCCCCCTGGGGGGGGGGGACACCGGGGAGCTGTTTTTT CASSVVSAPLGGGDTGELFF
TRBJ2-3 TRBV9 - many TGTGCCAGCAGCGTAGACGGAATCACAGATACGCAGTATTTT CASSVDGITDTQYF
TRBJ1-4 TRBV6-2/TRBV6-3 - - TGTGCCAGCGGACCGGTAGCAACTAATGAAAAACTGTTTTTT CASGPVATNEKLFF